These T cell receptor beta chains were read from a single sample in a study of technical replicates of blood from a few donors. Libraries were prepared by immunoSEQ multiplex PCR; TCRdb keeps only in-frame clonotypes and omits some of them. The table has 80,000 to 85,000 clones, approximately 91% seen once; the top ten hold 0.41%. Material for sequencing was T cells isolated from PBMCs. These receptors were taken from a human donor in good health. Each CDR3 is given with its conserved first and last residue. Each record gives: clone size, V gene, J gene, CDR3 protein. Clone size is stated in some rows and not others, as once, few, many or a class when expanded.

>NA|TRBV7-2|TRBJ2-7
CASSALFREVEYEQYF
>NA|TRBV7-3|TRBJ2-2
CASSLSRDTGELFF
>once|TRBV28|TRBJ1-4
CASSLRQTAPNEKLFF
>NA|TRBV7-9|TRBJ1-1
CASSLTVDVSVNTEAFF
>NA|TRBV27|TRBJ1-2
CASSFLDGTSYGYTF
>once|TRBV14|TRBJ2-1
CASSQDPAGGEQFF
>NA|TRBV27|TRBJ2-1
CASSFARNNEQFF
>NA|TRBV6-1|TRBJ1-2
CASSEGTAVYGYTF
>once|TRBV5-1|TRBJ2-2
CASSWDSDGPEGTGELFF
>NA|TRBV5-3|TRBJ2-2
CARSSAQVRGTGELFF
>once|TRBV9|TRBJ2-1
CASSVGTSGSYNEQFF
>NA|TRBV29-1|TRBJ2-1
CSVVAGENEQFF
>NA|TRBV4-2|TRBJ2-1
CASSQQAGGSYNEQFF
>NA|TRBV4-3|TRBJ1-4
CASSQGTGGRNEKLFF
>once|TRBV4-1|TRBJ2-7
CASSQGGQGNHEQYF
>once|TRBV29-1|TRBJ2-7
CSVEGLKSGSAYEQYF
>NA|TRBV27|TRBJ1-1
CASSSRQGTEAFF
>few|TRBV11-1|TRBJ2-1
CASSLAGGRVMNEQFF
>NA|TRBV7-2|TRBJ2-3
CASSLDPAGVTDTQYF
>NA|TRBV9|TRBJ1-5
CASSLGGNSNQPQHF
>NA|TRBV6-5|TRBJ2-1
CASSLLAGVSNEQFF
>NA|TRBV4-3|TRBJ2-7
CASSQGYRSSYEQYF
>NA|TRBV9|TRBJ1-2
CASSGTGAYGYTF
>NA|TRBV5-4|TRBJ1-3
CASSPTGTVGNTIYF
>NA|TRBV4-2|TRBJ1-5
CASSQNRENQPQHF
>NA|TRBV5-1|TRBJ1-2
CASSLAQGYGYTF
>few|TRBV9|TRBJ2-7
CASSVAGGISYEQYF
>NA|TRBV7-2|TRBJ2-3
CASSDNGRLVVMTDTQYF
>once|TRBV7-9|TRBJ2-7
CASSLGVEREHEQYF
>NA|TRBV18|TRBJ1-1
CASSPSRGIPEAFF
>NA|TRBV7-9|TRBJ1-3
CASRTGGESGNTIYF
>NA|TRBV6-5|TRBJ2-7
CASSSLAGGPSEQYF
>NA|TRBV10-1|TRBJ2-3
CANPPSGRPDTQYF
>NA|TRBV7-3|TRBJ2-2
CASSLTGQTTGELFF
>once|TRBV4-1|TRBJ1-3
CASRHSLRTSGNTIYF
>NA|TRBV5-1|TRBJ2-1
CASSPPPYNEQFF
>NA|TRBV28|TRBJ2-1
CASTQGTEQFF
>once|TRBV28|TRBJ2-7
CASSPGGPTSYEQYF
>NA|TRBV18|TRBJ2-7
CASSHRLAGVDEQYF
>NA|TRBV6-1|TRBJ2-7
CASSVAGGVDEQYF
>NA|TRBV29-1|TRBJ1-2
CSVEQGNYGYTF
>NA|TRBV10-2|TRBJ2-6
CASSATGAGANVLTF
>NA|TRBV28|TRBJ1-3
CASSRQGVGNTIYF
>NA|TRBV9|TRBJ2-3
CASSVGLATSTDTQYF
>NA|TRBV20-1|TRBJ1-1
CSPGKNTEAFF
>NA|TRBV5-1|TRBJ2-1
CASSVTSGTYNEQFF